The 31 T cell receptor beta chains listed next were all sequenced from one sample in a study of early T cells in non-severe SARS-CoV-2 infection. TCRdb called the 5' RACE reads again in MiXCR, with one record for every CDR3 protein. The data contain 120,000 or so distinct CDR3 sequences, 10% to 15% of them seen just once; the ten biggest clones take up about 4%. The sequences come from whole blood, collected at baseline. These receptors all come from an adult who was a healthcare worker with PCR-confirmed SARS-CoV-2 infection or an uninfected control (not recorded which).

This clonotype appeared a few times. The J gene is TRBJ2-7, the V gene TRBV5-1; tentative D call: TRBD1 (5 bases). The germline gives CDR1 SGHRS, CDR2 YFSETQ. This CDR3 contains 15 residues. The ends were cut back, 0 bases at V and 3 bases at J, with 13 bases in the middle. CDR3 DNA sequence: TGCGCCAGCAGCTTGGCCTCAGGGTTTGGCTACGAGCAGTACTTC. This codes for CASSLASGFGYEQYF.

This clonotype was detected many times. The chain joins TRBV6-1 to TRBJ1-1; D is ambiguous. Trimming took off 3 bases at V and 4 bases at J, with 9 bases between the two ends. This CDR3 has 13 amino acids. Germline loops: CDR1 MNHNS, CDR2 SASEGT. The CDR3 is CASSDTMFTEAFF. The CDR3 nucleotides are TGTGCCAGCAGTGATACCATGTTCACTGAAGCTTTCTTT.

This clonotype showed up many times. The chain joins TRBV7-9 to TRBJ2-7; D perhaps matches TRBD2 (6 bases). The V gene's germline CDR1 is SEHNR and CDR2 FQNEAQ (reference sequence). With 7 bases removed from V and 2 bases from J, the gap between germline ends came to 21 bases. The CDR3 spans 16 residues. CDR3 loop: CASNPFVGGPPYEQYF. CDR3 nucleotide sequence: TGTGCCAGCAATCCTTTTGTGGGAGGACCCCCCTACGAGCAGTACTTC.

This chain joins TRBV12-3 or TRBV12-4 and TRBJ2-7; D uncertain. The CDR3 totals 14 residues. Between the trimmed V and J ends, which lost 1 base and 3 bases, there was a span of 10 bases. The CDR3 sequence is CASSLGASLYEQYF. CDR3 DNA sequence: TGTGCCAGCAGTTTAGGGGCCAGCCTCTACGAGCAGTACTTC.

The chain recombines TRBV6-1 with TRBJ2-3, with 8 bases matching TRBD1. The germline V gene encodes CDR1 MNHNS and CDR2 SASEGT. The CDR3 has 14 residues. Trimming removed 4 bases from V and 1 base from J; junction bases left unmatched: 1. Here the CDR3 reads CASSVQGGTDTQYF. The CDR3 DNA sequence: TGTGCCAGCAGTGTACAGGGGGGCACAGATACGCAGTATTTT.

This clonotype was counted between two and nine times. A junction end diverges from the germline sequence, so it may reflect a read error. The rearrangement joins TRBV6-1 to TRBJ2-1; no firm D call. The CDR3 sequence is 13 residues long. Germline V gene data show CDR1 as MNHNS and CDR2 as SASEGT. The CDR3 protein is CASSERHVPSPHF. The CDR3 DNA reads TGTGCCAGCAGTGAAAGACACGTGCCCTCACCCCACTTC.

The chain carries TRBV6-5 and TRBJ1-1, with 9 positions matching TRBD1. The CDR3 totals 14 residues. The trim removed 5 bases at V and 1 base at J, leaving 2 bases unmatched. CDR1 is MNHEY, CDR2 SVGAGI, per germline. CDR3 coding DNA: TGTGCCAGCAGTAAACAGGGGGCGAACACTGAAGCTTTCTTT. It codes for CASSKQGANTEAFF.

Ten or more counts support this clonotype. This sequence joins TRBV5-4 and TRBJ2-2, with a tentative D call TRBD1 (5 bases). This CDR3 comprises 15 residues. V was shortened by 0 bases and J by 7 bases, with 13 bases between the two germline ends. Per germline, CDR1 SGHNT and CDR2 YYREEE (reference sequence). The chain's CDR3 is CASSLEPGKGGELFF. CDR3 sequence (DNA): TGTGCCAGCAGCTTGGAACCAGGGAAGGGCGGGGAGCTGTTTTTT.

This clonotype was recorded many times. V is TRBV7-2 and J is TRBJ1-4; the D gene is possibly TRBD1 (6 bases). CDR3 size: 13 residues. The V gene's germline CDR1 is SGHTA and CDR2 FQGNSA. The germline V and J ends were trimmed by 2 bases and 6 bases, with 7 bases remaining between them. The CDR3 DNA follows: TGTGCCAGCAGCTTAAACAGGGATGAAAAACTGTTTTTT. It yields the protein CASSLNRDEKLFF.

The chain joins TRBV4-2 to TRBJ2-7; D is unresolved. Germline CDR1 reads LGHNA; CDR2 reads YNFKEQ. CDR3 length: 13 amino acids. V lost 4 bases and J lost 5, with 12 bases in between. The DNA of the CDR3 is TGTGCCAGCAGCCTAAGACGAGAGAACGAGCAGTACTTC. Translating gives CASSLRRENEQYF.

This clonotype was seen many times. This chain joins TRBV10-3 and TRBJ2-1, with 8 bases fitting TRBD2. Germline V gives CDR1 ENHRY, CDR2 SYGVKD. The trim removed 6 bases at V and 6 bases at J, leaving 7 bases unmatched. The CDR3 spans 14 residues. This CDR3 is CAIRGGSGGNEQFF. Here the CDR3 DNA reads TGTGCCATCAGAGGAGGAAGCGGGGGCAATGAGCAGTTCTTC.

The chain couples TRBV10-3 to TRBJ2-2; D may be TRBD1 (6 bases). Trimming pared 3 bases from V and 4 bases from J, leaving 12 bases between. CDR3 length: 15 residues. CDR1 is ENHRY, CDR2 SYGVKD, per germline. CDR3 residues: CAISEQGPSTGELFF. CDR3 bases: TGTGCCATCAGTGAACAGGGTCCTAGCACCGGGGAGCTGTTTTTT.

This chain links TRBV3-1 with TRBJ2-3; no clear D. Germline-derived CDR1 and CDR2 are LGHDT and YNNKEL (reference sequence). CDR3 length: 13 amino acids. Trimming removed 3 bases from V and 4 bases from J, with 8 bases in between. The chain's CDR3 is CASSQRSADTQYF. In DNA form, the CDR3 reads TGTGCCAGCAGCCAGCGAAGTGCAGATACGCAGTATTTT.

This clonotype was counted only a few times. V and J are TRBV12-3 or TRBV12-4 and TRBJ2-7; no firm D call. Between the trimmed V and J ends, which lost 6 bases and 0 bases, there was a span of 12 bases. The CDR3 extends over 14 amino acids. The chain's CDR3 is CASRERRSSYEQYF. In DNA, the CDR3 is TGTGCCAGCAGGGAGAGGCGGAGCTCCTACGAGCAGTACTTC.

This clonotype was seen a few times. J is TRBJ2-1 and V is TRBV6-1, with 13 positions matching TRBD2. CDR3 size: 17 residues. The germline V gene encodes CDR1 MNHNS and CDR2 SASEGT. The V gene end was trimmed by 3 bases and the J gene end by 10 bases; junction bases not matched to a gene: 12. CDR3 sequence reads: CASSETSGGSPSDEQFF. DNA for the CDR3: TGTGCCAGCAGTGAGACTAGCGGGGGGTCACCCTCAGACGAGCAGTTCTTC.

This clonotype was found many times. This chain uses TRBV11-2 with TRBJ2-3; 8 bases fit TRBD2. Germline V CDR1 and CDR2: SGHAT, FQNNGV. This CDR3 spans 16 amino acids. With 2 bases clipped from V and 3 bases from J, the junction kept 7 bases outside the gene matches. CDR3 sequence reads: CASSLWVAGLTDTQYF. In DNA form, the CDR3 reads TGTGCCAGCAGCTTATGGGTAGCGGGGTTAACAGATACGCAGTATTTT.

The gene calls are TRBV24-1 and TRBJ2-7; 10 bases align to TRBD2. The CDR3 runs to 15 residues. After removal of 3 bases from V and 2 bases from J, the junction contained 3 bases not matched to a gene. Germline V gene lookup returns CDR1 KGHDR and CDR2 SFDVKD. The DNA of the CDR3 is TGTGCCACCAGTGATCCTACTAGCGGGACCTACGAGCAGTACTTC. Translation: CATSDPTSGTYEQYF.

The chain carries TRBV18 and TRBJ2-7, with D perhaps matching TRBD1 or TRBD2 (5 bases each). The CDR3 covers 15 residues. CDR1 and CDR2 from the germline V gene are KGHSH and LQKENI. V was cut by 5 bases and J by 4 bases, with 18 bases left in between. CDR3 nucleotides: TGTGCCAGCTCAACCCGGGGCCGAACTGTATACGAGCAGTACTTC. Its protein is CASSTRGRTVYEQYF.

This clonotype has ten or more counts. J is TRBJ2-6 and V is TRBV6-2 or TRBV6-3; D possibly corresponds to TRBD1 (6 bases). The CDR3 contains 17 residues. V shed 6 bases and J shed 0 bases, with 15 bases lying between them. Germline V gene lookup returns CDR1 MNHEY and CDR2 SVGEGT. This CDR3 is CASRNSTGSSGANVLTF. Here the CDR3 DNA reads TGTGCCAGCAGAAACTCGACAGGTAGCTCTGGGGCCAACGTCCTGACTTTC.

The J gene is TRBJ2-5, the V gene TRBV5-1, with D possibly being TRBD1 or TRBD2 (5 bases each). Germline loops: CDR1 SGHRS, CDR2 YFSETQ. V shed 0 bases and J shed 0 bases, with 18 bases lying between them. The CDR3 consists of 18 residues. CDR3 loop: CASSLGNAGSGHQETQYF. The CDR3 region has the DNA TGCGCCAGCAGCTTGGGGAACGCAGGGAGTGGGCACCAAGAGACCCAGTACTTC.

This clonotype was observed at least ten times. V gene TRBV3-1 combines with J gene TRBJ2-3, with 8 bases identical to TRBD2. Germline V lookup: CDR1 LGHDT, CDR2 YNNKEL (reference sequence). The CDR3 has 14 residues. The trim removed 1 base at V and 4 bases at J, leaving 1 base unmatched. The CDR3 coding sequence is TGTGCCAGCAGCCAAGGAGCGGGAGCAGATACGCAGTATTTT. Protein sequence: CASSQGAGADTQYF.

This clonotype was detected a few times. V gene TRBV4-1 combines with J gene TRBJ2-3, with a possible D match to TRBD2 (5 bases). Germline values: CDR1 MGHRA, CDR2 YSYEKL. V was pared by 4 bases and J by 1 base, with 12 bases between. CDR3 length: 15 amino acids. Written as DNA, the CDR3 is TGCGCCAGCAGCCCGGACTTGTGGGGCACAGATACGCAGTATTTT. Its translation is CASSPDLWGTDTQYF.

CDR3 coding DNA: TGCAGTGCATCGACAGGAGGGCACACTGAAGCTTTCTTT. Its protein is CSASTGGHTEAFF. V usage is TRBV20-1 and J usage is TRBJ1-1, with D perhaps matching TRBD1 (6 bases). Germline V lookup: CDR1 DFQATT, CDR2 SNEGSKA (reference sequence). The V end was cut by 6 bases, the J end by 3 bases, with 14 bases between. The CDR3 runs to 13 residues.

This clonotype came up a few times. The chain is built from TRBV3-1 and TRBJ1-2; possibly TRBD1 for D (6 bases). This CDR3 spans 12 amino acids. V was trimmed by 1 base and J by 8 bases, leaving 8 bases between them. Germline V gives CDR1 LGHDT, CDR2 YNNKEL (reference sequence). CDR3 sequence reads: CASSQAGHGYTF. DNA of the CDR3: TGTGCCAGCAGCCAAGCGGGACACGGCTACACCTTC.

J is TRBJ2-2 and V is TRBV20-1; TRBD1 might be the D (6 bases). Germline V gene sequence: CDR1 DFQATT, CDR2 SNEGSKA (reference sequence). CDR3 size: 14 residues. V lost 4 bases, J lost 1 base, and 10 bases lay in between. The CDR3 reads CSAMTGLNTGELFF. As DNA, the CDR3 is TGCAGTGCTATGACAGGTTTGAACACCGGGGAGCTGTTTTTT.

The gene calls are TRBV7-2 and TRBJ1-2; TRBD1 agrees at 7 bases. CDR1 and CDR2 (germline): SGHTA, FQGNSA. V was pared by 5 bases and J by 8 bases, with 17 bases of the junction left unmatched. The CDR3 totals 16 residues. The CDR3 region is CASSREDRAPLNGYTF. CDR3 DNA sequence: TGTGCCAGCAGCCGAGAAGACAGGGCTCCTCTAAACGGCTACACCTTC.

The chain joins TRBV9 to TRBJ2-2; 8 bases agree with TRBD1. Looked up from germline, CDR1 is SGDLS and CDR2 is YYNGEE. V trimming: 3 bases; J trimming: 1 base; junction bases outside the gene matches: 14. The CDR3 has 19 amino acids. CDR3 residues: CASSAERQGAFVNTGELFF. In nucleotides, the CDR3 is TGTGCCAGCAGCGCCGAGCGGCAGGGGGCTTTCGTGAACACCGGGGAGCTGTTTTTT.

This clonotype was detected ten times or more. The gene calls are TRBV20-1 and TRBJ2-1; 9 bases align to TRBD2. With V trimmed by 3 bases and J by 9 bases, 12 bases remained unmatched. This CDR3 comprises 15 residues. Germline lookup yields CDR1 DFQATT and CDR2 SNEGSKA (reference sequence). CDR3 sequence (DNA): TGCAGTGCTAGCGTTCCCCAGCGGGGGGCTGGTGAGCAGTTCTTC. Translation gives CSASVPQRGAGEQFF.

Many counts were recorded for this clonotype. J is TRBJ2-1 and V is TRBV14; TRBD2 is a possible D gene (6 bases). The V gene's germline CDR1 is SGHDN and CDR2 FVKESK. The CDR3 is made up of 16 amino acids. Deletions cut 1 base from V and 1 base from J, with 11 bases between. The CDR3 sequence is CASSQGSGPSYNEQFF. CDR3 DNA sequence: TGTGCCAGCAGCCAAGGAAGCGGGCCGTCCTACAATGAGCAGTTCTTC.

This chain joins TRBV20-1 and TRBJ2-1; 7 bases fit TRBD1. CDR1 and CDR2 from the germline V gene are DFQATT and SNEGSKA (reference sequence). V dropped 6 bases and J dropped 4; count of bases not matched to a gene: 6. CDR3 length: 13 residues. CDR3 sequence: CSAPGQPYNEQFF. The CDR3 DNA reads TGCAGTGCCCCGGGACAGCCATACAATGAGCAGTTCTTC.

V gene TRBV28 combines with J gene TRBJ1-2; D is uncertain. The CDR3 length is 12 residues. The germline gives CDR1 MDHEN, CDR2 SYDVKM. V lost 4 bases, J lost 9 bases, and 12 bases lay in between. The CDR3 region is CASSSSQSSYTF. The CDR3 bases are TGTGCCAGCAGTTCATCGCAGTCGAGCTACACCTTC.